This is a list of T cell receptor beta chains from one sample in a study of OX40 agonist ivuxolimab in advanced cancers. Some clones are missing from TCRdb's copy, which holds only in-frame ones; the method was immunoSEQ multiplex PCR. The repertoire includes roughly 57,000 clones, 87% of them detected once, and around 16% sits in the top ten. The specimen comprised CD4+ or CD8+ T cells sorted from blood, sampled in a trial of the OX40 agonist ivuxolimab. All receptors derive from an adult with an advanced solid tumor such as melanoma, head and neck, liver or kidney cancer. Both conserved end residues are part of each CDR3. The order of the fields is clone size, V gene, D gene, J gene, CDR3 protein, CDR3 DNA. The D gene is left open where the match is weak. Clone size is shown for a subset of rows, as once, few, many or a class of expanded clone.

>-|TRBV19|-|TRBJ1-5
CASSIGQQRQPQHF
TGTGCCAGTAGTATTGGACAGCAGCGTCAGCCCCAGCATTTT
>-|TRBV10-2|-|TRBJ1-5
CASSESDSGNQPQHF
TGCGCCAGCAGTGAGTCGGACAGCGGCAATCAGCCCCAGCATTTT
>-|TRBV5-1|-|TRBJ1-1
CASSLGQALNTEAFF
TGCGCCAGCAGCTTGGGACAGGCCCTGAACACTGAAGCTTTCTTT
>-|TRBV5-1|TRBD1|TRBJ2-6
CASSKGQGLSSGANVLTF
TGCGCCAGCAGCAAAGGACAGGGCCTTAGCTCTGGGGCCAACGTCCTGACTTTC
>-|TRBV29-1|TRBD2|TRBJ2-5
CSVETSGKETQYF
TGCAGCGTTGAGACTAGCGGGAAGGAGACCCAGTACTTC
>-|TRBV2|TRBD2|TRBJ2-1
CASSDRSGTSFFF
TGTGCCAGCAGTGATCGGTCCGGGACTAGCTTCTTCTTC
>-|TRBV7-9|-|TRBJ2-2
CASSLASGNTGELFF
TGTGCCAGCAGCTTAGCTTCGGGAAACACCGGGGAGCTGTTTTTT
>-|TRBV4-1|-|TRBJ2-3
CASSQDPTNSALFSLTDTQYF
TGCGCCAGCAGCCAAGACCCGACCAATAGTGCGCTGTTCTCACTAACAGATACGCAGTATTTT
>-|TRBV30|-|TRBJ1-2
CAGGGRGGYTF
TGTGCCGGGGGGGGGCGAGGTGGCTACACCTTC
>-|TRBV6-5|-|TRBJ1-5
CASRNRDGNQPQHF
TGTGCCAGCAGAAACCGGGACGGTAATCAGCCCCAGCATTTT
>once|TRBV19|-|TRBJ2-3
CASSMGYPDTQYF
TGTGCCAGTAGTATGGGGTACCCAGATACGCAGTATTTT
>-|TRBV4-1|TRBD1|TRBJ1-4
CASSQDGQGNEKLFF
TGCGCCAGCAGCCAAGACGGACAGGGAAATGAAAAACTGTTTTTT
>few|TRBV28|TRBD1|TRBJ2-7
CASRPMGQAFPYEQYF
TGTGCCAGCCGACCTATGGGACAGGCCTTTCCCTACGAGCAGTACTTC
>-|TRBV6-6|TRBD2|TRBJ2-7
CASSYSTSGSDEQYF
TGTGCCAGCAGTTACTCGACTAGCGGGAGCGACGAGCAGTACTTC
>once|TRBV9|-|TRBJ2-3
CASSARLKSTDTQYF
TGTGCCAGCAGCGCCCGCTTAAAAAGCACAGATACGCAGTATTTT
>-|TRBV15|TRBD2|TRBJ2-7
CATSRDWVSGIYEQYF
TGTGCCACCAGCAGAGATTGGGTTAGCGGGATATACGAGCAGTACTTC
>few|TRBV10-3|-|TRBJ2-1
CAISRDSQFGEQFF
TGTGCCATCAGCCGGGACTCCCAGTTCGGTGAGCAGTTCTTC
>-|TRBV18|-|TRBJ2-2
CASSLPDTGELFF
TGTGCCAGCTCACTCCCGGACACCGGGGAGCTGTTTTTT
>once|TRBV19|TRBD2|TRBJ2-2
CASRPGSGRESGELFF
TGTGCCAGTAGGCCCGGTAGCGGGAGGGAAAGCGGGGAGCTGTTTTTT
>-|TRBV7-2|-|TRBJ1-1
CASSLEASLGAFF
TGTGCCAGCAGCTTAGAAGCGTCTCTCGGAGCTTTCTTT
>-|TRBV7-3|-|TRBJ1-4
CASSSPAGDEKLFF
TGTGCCAGCAGCTCCCCTGCAGGGGATGAAAAACTGTTTTTT
>few|TRBV19|-|TRBJ2-7
CASSITASYEQYF
TGTGCCAGTAGTATTACAGCCTCCTACGAGCAGTACTTC
>-|TRBV6-7|-|TRBJ2-7
CASSYSGSGSASMRAYEQYF
TGTGCCAGCAGTTACTCGGGGTCGGGATCTGCCTCAATGAGGGCCTACGAGCAGTACTTC
>-|TRBV5-1|-|TRBJ2-7
CASSLGFTYEQYF
TGCGCCAGCAGCCTGGGATTTACCTACGAGCAGTACTTC
>-|TRBV18|-|TRBJ1-3
CASSPVPGPSGNTIYF
TGTGCCAGCTCACCTGTGCCGGGGCCATCTGGAAACACCATATATTTT
>many|TRBV28|TRBD2|TRBJ2-7
CASSFSLAGLSYEQYF
TGTGCCAGCAGTTTCTCGCTAGCGGGCCTCTCCTACGAGCAGTACTTC
>once|TRBV27|TRBD2|TRBJ2-1
CASSTRELSGNEQFF
TGTGCCAGCAGTACGCGGGAGCTCTCCGGCAATGAGCAGTTCTTC
>-|TRBV4-1|TRBD1|TRBJ1-4
CASRGAGGEKLFF
TGCGCCAGCAGGGGGGCAGGGGGGGAAAAACTGTTTTTT
>-|TRBV7-6|-|TRBJ1-6
CASSLEGGIVHF
TGTGCCAGCAGCTTAGAGGGGGGCATCGTCCACTTT
>-|TRBV7-2|-|TRBJ2-5
CASSLAEHPQYF
TGTGCCAGCAGCTTAGCGGAGCACCCCCAGTACTTC